Listed here are 22 T cell receptor beta chains from one sample, sequenced in a study of post-analysis software for immune sequencing data. General study points: Higher frequency in patients than in controls was seen for about five TRBV segments, with TRBV5-6, TRBV5-1 and TRBV20-1 among them.

Incorporated into the TCR beta cDNA libraries were unique molecular identifiers, which served to reduce PCR and sequencing biases. TCRdb itself ran the PCR reads through MiXCR, one entry per CDR3 protein. The table lists about 180,000 distinct CDR3 sequences, 30% of them singletons, with approximately 1.6% in the top ten. For these receptors, no antigen is known. Input material: blood. These receptors came from a girl aged 5-17 years with multiple sclerosis.

V is TRBV4-1 and J is TRBJ2-2; no reliable D call. With 1 base removed from V and 6 bases from J, the gap between germline ends came to 12 bases. This CDR3 spans 15 amino acids. Germline V gene sequence: CDR1 MGHRA, CDR2 YSYEKL. In DNA form, the CDR3 reads TGCGCCAGCAGCCAAGGGGTGTACTCTGCCGGGGAGCTGTTTTTT. It translates to CASSQGVYSAGELFF.

This clonotype appeared many times. This chain connects TRBV20-1 to TRBJ2-7; a weak D match, TRBD1 (5 bases). V lost 0 bases, J lost 2 bases, and 11 bases lay in between. CDR1 is DFQATT and CDR2 is SNEGSKA in the germline V gene (reference sequence). This CDR3 comprises 14 residues. CDR3 in amino acids: CSARDQGGPYEQYF. As DNA, the CDR3 is TGCAGTGCTAGAGATCAGGGTGGGCCCTACGAGCAGTACTTC.

Regarding this clonotype: A much larger clonotype is one base distant, so this may be a read error. The genes are TRBV6-5 and TRBJ2-3, with D perhaps TRBD2 (5 bases). Germline V CDR1 and CDR2: MNHEY, SVGAGI. The CDR3 is 16 residues long. CDR3 region: CASSKSRGGWIDTRYF. The CDR3 DNA sequence: TGTGCCAGCTCCAAATCACGCGGAGGTTGGATAGATACGCGGTATTTT.

Regarding this clonotype: With a much larger clone just one base away, this may be a read error. The chain uses TRBV29-1 and TRBJ2-1, with 8 bases matching TRBD1. V shed 4 bases and J 15 bases; nucleotides not matched to a gene: 14. This CDR3 has 13 residues. CDR1 and CDR2 (germline): SQVTM, ANQGSEA. The CDR3 sequence is CSVGDWTGYQMFF. The CDR3 DNA is TGCAGCGTTGGAGATTGGACAGGGTATCAAATGTTCTTC.

This clonotype was counted ten times or more. This sequence joins TRBV7-2 and TRBJ2-3; unclear D gene. The germline V gene has CDR1 SGHTA and CDR2 FQGNSA. The CDR3 spans 12 residues. V lost 5 bases to trimming and J lost 5 bases, with 8 bases between them. In DNA form, the CDR3 reads TGTGCCAGCAGCCCTATTGTAGATACGCAGTATTTT. Protein product: CASSPIVDTQYF.

The chain uses TRBV12-3 or TRBV12-4 and TRBJ2-3; the D is unclear. Trimming removed 8 bases from V and 15 bases from J, with 21 bases in between. CDR3 length: 12 amino acids. This CDR3 reads CASSTVTDMQYF. CDR3 DNA: TGTGCCAGCTCCACGGTTACAGATATGCAATATTTT.

This clonotype was detected ten times or more. The chain joins TRBV28 to TRBJ2-7; D is possibly TRBD2 (5 bases). V lost 1 base and J lost 6, with 7 bases in between. Germline V CDR1 and CDR2: MDHEN, SYDVKM. This CDR3 is built from 12 residues. The CDR3 nucleotides read TGTGCCAGCAGTTTATATCGGGGCGAGCAGTACTTC. Translating it yields CASSLYRGEQYF.

Comment on this clonotype: A read error is possible here, since a much larger clone lies one base away. The J gene is TRBJ2-7, the V gene TRBV20-1, with 8 bases matching TRBD1. The J call may be incorrect, as the DNA end agrees better with TRBJ2-4. The CDR3 is made up of 14 amino acids. Germline CDR1 and CDR2: DFQATT and SNEGSKA (reference sequence). Written as DNA, the CDR3 is TGCAGTGCCGGACAGGGCACAGCCAAAAGCATTCAGTACTTC. This gives the protein CSAGQGTAKSIQYF.

This clonotype was counted many times. V gene TRBV28 combines with J gene TRBJ2-1; 11 bases match TRBD2. CDR1 and CDR2 from the germline V gene are MDHEN and SYDVKM. V lost 9 bases to trimming and J lost 5 bases; unmatched junction nucleotides: 3. This CDR3 comprises 13 residues. CDR3 amino acids: CASAGLADNEQFF. CDR3 coding DNA: TGTGCCAGTGCGGGACTAGCGGACAATGAGCAGTTCTTC.

The gene calls are TRBV19 and TRBJ2-4; 7 bases agree with TRBD1. The J call may be wrong; the DNA end is better matched by TRBJ2-7. The CDR3 has 14 residues. Germline CDR1 LNHDA, CDR2 SQIVND (reference sequence). The CDR3 DNA reads as TGTGCCAGTAGTAGAGGAGGACAGGTCGCCGAGCAGTACTTC. The encoded protein is CASSRGGQVAEQYF.

The sample holds many counts of this clonotype. This chain joins TRBV20-1 and TRBJ2-5; D is perhaps TRBD2 (5 bases). The CDR3 has 12 residues. Trimming removed 3 bases at V and 4 bases at J, with 9 bases between. Germline V gene lookup returns CDR1 DFQATT and CDR2 SNEGSKA (reference sequence). Here the CDR3 reads CSASMGRETQYF. CDR3 nucleotides: TGCAGTGCTAGTATGGGGAGAGAGACCCAGTACTTC.

Remarks on this clonotype: A much more abundant neighbour one base away suggests this may be a read error. The chain carries TRBV5-1 and TRBJ2-1; maybe TRBD1 (5 bases). In germline, CDR1 is SGHRS, CDR2 YFSETQ. The CDR3 length is 15 residues. CDR3 DNA sequence: TGCGCCGGCAGCCAGGGCCATAGCTCCTACAATGAGCAGTTCTTC. This encodes CAGSQGHSSYNEQFF.

As regards this clonotype: Since no conserved phenylalanine or tryptophan closes the CDR3, a read error is the likely cause. The chain uses TRBV28 and TRBJ2-1, with 9 bases aligning to TRBD1. This CDR3 is built from 16 residues. Germline V gene lookup returns CDR1 MDHEN and CDR2 SYDVKM. The V gene end was trimmed by 6 bases and the J gene end by 1 base; junction bases not matched to a gene: 7. CDR3 amino acids: CASSRGTGSSYNEQFL. Written as DNA, the CDR3 is TGTGCCAGCAGCCGGGGGACAGGGAGTTCCTACAATGAGCAGTTCTTA.

As to this clonotype: A much larger clone lies one base from this, so it may be a read error. The rearrangement uses TRBV6-5 and TRBJ1-2, with a tentative D call TRBD1 (6 bases). Germline-derived CDR1 and CDR2 are MNHEY and SVGAGI. The CDR3 totals 15 residues. V was cut by 5 bases and J by 1 base, with 14 bases left in between. CDR3 DNA sequence: TGTGCCAGCAGTGCCGGGGCAGGGGTTAACTATGGCTACACCTTC. Translation gives CASSAGAGVNYGYTF.

This clonotype was observed many times. The chain uses TRBV5-1 and TRBJ2-5; D not resolved. The CDR3 is 14 residues long. Germline CDR1 is SGHRS and CDR2 is YFSETQ. V was trimmed by 1 base and J by 1 base, leaving 8 bases between them. The CDR3 DNA sequence: TGCGCCAGCAGCTTGCGTGGGCCCCAAGAGACCCAGTACTTC. As protein: CASSLRGPQETQYF.

V gene TRBV5-5 combines with J gene TRBJ2-4; no clear D gene. The end of the DNA is better explained by TRBJ2-7, so the J call may be wrong. CDR3 length: 15 amino acids. Germline V gene data show CDR1 as SGHKS and CDR2 as YYEKEE (reference sequence). The CDR3 is CASSLDFYGISEQYF. CDR3 DNA sequence: TGTGCCAGCAGCTTAGATTTCTACGGCATTAGCGAGCAGTACTTC.

This clonotype was counted between two and nine times. The rearrangement joins TRBV14 to TRBJ1-1; no reliable D call. Per the germline V gene, CDR1 is SGHDN and CDR2 is FVKESK. CDR3 size: 14 residues. Trimming took 0 bases from V and 7 from J, leaving 12 bases between them. The CDR3 coding sequence is TGTGCCAGCAGCCAAGATTCTAGGCAGATTGAAGCTTTCTTT. Its translation: CASSQDSRQIEAFF.

In this sample, this clonotype turned up many times. J is TRBJ1-2 and V is TRBV3-1; TRBD1 agrees at 12 bases. Germline lookup yields CDR1 LGHDT and CDR2 YNNKEL (reference sequence). The CDR3 spans 14 residues. With V trimmed by 5 bases and J by 7 bases, 5 bases remained unmatched. CDR3 DNA: TGTGCCAGCAGCGCTCGGGACAGGGGGCCTGGCTACACCTTC. Protein product: CASSARDRGPGYTF.

Notes on this clonotype: A clone one base away is much larger, so this may be a read error. The chain employs TRBV12-3 or TRBV12-4 and TRBJ2-7, with no clear D. V was trimmed by 7 bases and J by 10 bases, leaving 23 bases between them. The CDR3 has 14 amino acids. Written as DNA, the CDR3 is TGTGCCAGCACCGGCCTAGGAGATCCACCGCGACAGTACTTC. This encodes CASTGLGDPPRQYF.

With respect to this clonotype: Germline is not matched at one junction end, which may reflect a read error. The rearrangement joins TRBV5-1 to TRBJ2-7; D unresolved. The CDR3 extends over 15 amino acids. Germline CDR1 SGHRS, CDR2 YFSETQ. CDR3: CASSLEPTSGKEQYF. The CDR3 DNA sequence: TGTGCCAGCAGCTTGGAACCAACCTCTGGTAAAGAGCAGTACTTC.

This rearrangement joins TRBV5-1 to TRBJ1-1; D is possibly TRBD1 (5 bases). The V gene lost 9 bases and the J gene lost 0 bases, with 18 bases spanning the gap. There are 15 residues in the CDR3. Germline CDR1 reads SGHRS; CDR2 reads YFSETQ. CDR3 DNA sequence: TGCGCCACACGCACAGTGGCGGGGGTGAACACTGAAGCTTTCTTT. Translation: CATRTVAGVNTEAFF.

The genes are TRBV14 and TRBJ2-3; possible D gene TRBD2, 6 bases. CDR1 and CDR2 (germline): SGHDN, FVKESK. The V end lost 3 bases, the J end lost 2 bases, and 12 bases lay between the germline ends. The CDR3 runs to 15 residues. The CDR3 is CASSHGSGLTDTQYF. The CDR3, as DNA: TGTGCCAGCAGCCACGGATCGGGACTCACAGATACGCAGTATTTT.